Listed below are T cell receptor beta chains from one sample, sequenced in a study of OX40 agonist ivuxolimab in advanced cancers. Sequencing used immunoSEQ multiplex PCR; TCRdb keeps in-frame clones, though not all of them. The sample yields 57,000 or so clones, approximately 86% seen once. The specimen comprised CD4+ or CD8+ T cells sorted from blood, sampled in a trial of the OX40 agonist ivuxolimab. All receptors come from an adult with an advanced solid tumor such as melanoma, head and neck, liver or kidney cancer. CDR3s include the opening cysteine and the closing phenylalanine or tryptophan. Clone size, where shown, is once, few, many, or a class for clones that have expanded.

V	length	size	CDR3
TRBV6-5	13	NA	CAARAQGPYEQYF
TRBV6-5	14	NA	CASSYRDSGYEAFF
TRBV12-5	12	many	CASGTLTQPQHF
TRBV19	13	NA	CASSISGFYEQYF
TRBV10-3	14	NA	CATLKGQGTDEQYF
TRBV4-3	16	once	CASSQEASGGPDTQYF
TRBV29-1	13	NA	CSATWEQGNTIYF
TRBV18	14	NA	CASSSGGLSTEAFF
TRBV5-1	14	NA	CASSLGQGAYEQYF
TRBV7-9	14	NA	CASSGTAFNYGYTF
TRBV19	15	NA	CASSIDRQGPYGYTF
TRBV4-3	15	NA	CASSPSWDRAETQYF
TRBV7-3	14	NA	CASSFGSQGSGYTF
TRBV11-3	13	NA	CASSRLRTYEQYF
TRBV7-2	13	once	CASSFQGEGELFF
TRBV4-2	15	NA	CASSQGNRDNSPLHF
TRBV2	12	NA	CASSERTGYVYF
TRBV15	15	few	CATSRDLGWGGKLFF
TRBV7-8	13	once	CASSLAANTEAFF
TRBV6-5	15	once	CASRPWSESKNIQYF
TRBV2	17	NA	CASNKGASGGFTGELFF
TRBV7-2	13	NA	CASSLGEERGYTF
TRBV5-1	15	NA	CASTYTSGSSYEQYF
TRBV6-4	16	NA	CASSPLAGGNTDTQYF
TRBV18	14	NA	CASSPSPGENGYTF
TRBV28	14	NA	CASSLGQGGSPLHF
TRBV7-8	15	few	CASSPRAGTDTEAFF
TRBV2	16	NA	CASSEEGAATMGGYTF
TRBV19	14	NA	CASRRTGGQETQYF
TRBV27	14	NA	CASSSQGVNYGYTF
TRBV7-4	15	NA	CASSLGQGAGSPLHF
TRBV23-1	15	NA	CASSQKCRDTGELFF
TRBV4-1	15	few	CASSQEEVTNQPQHF
TRBV5-4	16	NA	CASSLGSGTTQITQYF
TRBV5-5	17	NA	CASSARQGPPTNEKLFF